The 19 T cell receptor beta chains presented below share a single source sample, sequenced in a study of cytomegalovirus exposure and HLA in healthy donors (dated by TCRdb to 2016 to 2017). Library generation was performed with the immunoSEQ multiplex PCR assay. TCRdb retrieved this table from immuneACCESS and kept in-frame rearrangements only. Not all clones are present; in checked studies, unresolved V genes account for under half, and no reason is known for the remainder. The sample table contains approximately 260,000 clones; only one count was recorded for just over 85% of them. The ten largest account for approximately 1% of the sample. Sequencing was carried out using PBMCs. Receptors were obtained from a woman under 30 in good health and CMV-seronegative.

CDR3 DNA sequence: TGTGCCAGCAGTGAACCAAATCAGCCCCAGCATTTT. Amino acids: CASSEPNQPQHF. The J gene is TRBJ1-5, the V gene TRBV2; unclear D gene. From germline, CDR1 is SNHLY and CDR2 FYNNEI. Trimming took off 2 bases at V and 4 bases at J, with 3 bases between the two ends. The CDR3 runs to 12 residues.

J is TRBJ2-7 and V is TRBV13, with a possible D match to TRBD2 (6 bases). The germline gives CDR1 PRHDT, CDR2 FYEKMQ (reference sequence). CDR3 size: 15 residues. V was clipped by 8 bases and J by 2 bases, with 19 bases between them. The CDR3 spells CASRLKGLHPYEQYF. Written as DNA, the CDR3 is TGTGCCAGCCGACTAAAGGGACTTCACCCCTACGAGCAGTACTTC.

V and J are TRBV30 and TRBJ2-3, with unresolved D. In germline, CDR1 is GTSNPN, CDR2 SVGIG (reference sequence). Between the trimmed V and J ends, which lost 0 bases and 5 bases, there was a span of 6 bases. The CDR3 runs 12 residues. The CDR3 region has the DNA TGTGCCTGGAGTGTAACGGGAGATACGCAGTATTTT. Its protein product is CAWSVTGDTQYF.

This clone was recorded at least ten times. In nucleotides, the CDR3 is TGTGCCAGCAGCTTGACAGGCGCCTATGGCTACACCTTC. Its protein is CASSLTGAYGYTF. The chain recombines TRBV5-4 with TRBJ1-2; tentatively, D is TRBD1 (5 bases). Germline V gene sequence: CDR1 SGHNT, CDR2 YYREEE (reference sequence). V lost 1 base to trimming and J lost 4 bases, with 8 bases between them. The CDR3 contains 13 residues.

The V call is TRBV10-1, the J call TRBJ1-1; D remains ambiguous. This CDR3 is built from 13 residues. Germline CDR1 reads WNHNN; CDR2 reads SYGVQD (reference sequence). Trimming removed 6 bases from V and 5 bases from J, with 13 bases in between. CDR3 sequence: CASSQARVTEAFF. DNA for the CDR3: TGCGCCAGCAGCCAGGCGAGGGTGACTGAAGCTTTCTTT.

This chain joins TRBV10-3 and TRBJ1-5; no firm D call. Germline lookup yields CDR1 ENHRY and CDR2 SYGVKD. V was trimmed by 4 bases and J by 0 bases, leaving 10 bases between them. This CDR3 has 15 amino acids. The CDR3 bases are TGTGCCATCAGTGGGGCGCCCACTAGCAATCAGCCCCAGCATTTT. Translation: CAISGAPTSNQPQHF.

The V and J genes are TRBV28 and TRBJ1-2; D possibly corresponds to TRBD1 (5 bases). The CDR3 spans 17 residues. The germline V gene has CDR1 MDHEN and CDR2 SYDVKM. Trimming removed 6 bases at V and 5 bases at J, with 25 bases between. The CDR3 nucleotides read TGTGCCAGCAGCCCCGGGGCCGGGACTTACATAATGTATGGCTACACCTTC. Translation: CASSPGAGTYIMYGYTF.

The CDR3 loop reads CASSVGVTGIETGELFF. The CDR3 DNA follows: TGTGCCAGCAGCGTAGGAGTCACAGGGATCGAAACCGGGGAGCTGTTTTTT. The chain couples TRBV9 to TRBJ2-2; D perhaps matches TRBD1 (6 bases). CDR1 is SGDLS, CDR2 YYNGEE, per germline. The V and J ends lost 0 bases and 5 bases respectively, with 17 bases between them. This CDR3 is built from 17 residues. The whole variable domain, filled in from reference TRBV9 and TRBJ2-2, reads DSGVTQTPKHLITATGQRVTLRCSPRSGDLSVYWYQQSLDQGLQFLIQYYNGEERAKGNILERFSAQQFPDLHSELNLSSLELGDSALYFCASSVGVTGIETGELFFGEGSRLTVL.

CDR3 region: CASSLGLGTGVNQPQHF. The CDR3 DNA sequence: TGTGCCAGCAGCTTGGGCCTCGGGACAGGGGTCAATCAGCCCCAGCATTTT. The rearrangement joins TRBV7-9 to TRBJ1-5; 10 bases are shared with TRBD1. Germline CDR1 SEHNR, CDR2 FQNEAQ (reference sequence). J gave up 3 bases and V 3 bases, and 8 bases lay outside the gene matches. The CDR3 consists of 17 residues.

The rearrangement joins TRBV19 to TRBJ1-5, with 7 bases lining up with TRBD1. Looked up from germline, CDR1 is LNHDA and CDR2 is SQIVND (reference sequence). The CDR3 loop spans 15 amino acids. With 3 bases clipped from V and 10 bases from J, the junction kept 12 bases outside the gene matches. The CDR3 is CASSMLGTALDPQHF. The DNA of the CDR3 is TGTGCCAGTAGTATGTTGGGGACAGCCCTCGATCCCCAGCATTTT.

This clone was seen only a few times. The chain recombines TRBV6-5 with TRBJ2-7, with 8 positions matching TRBD1. V dropped 6 bases and J dropped 7; count of bases not matched to a gene: 8. CDR3 size: 13 residues. The germline V gene encodes CDR1 MNHEY and CDR2 SVGAGI. CDR3 nucleotide sequence: TGTGCCAGCAGCTGGACAGGGCCGGGGGAGCAGTACTTC. Its protein product is CASSWTGPGEQYF.

The V call is TRBV2, the J call TRBJ1-2, with D hard to call. This CDR3 is 14 amino acids long. Deletions cut 6 bases from V and 0 bases from J, with 11 bases between. Germline lookup yields CDR1 SNHLY and CDR2 FYNNEI. CDR3 in amino acids: CASSGGRANYGYTF. The DNA for the CDR3 is TGTGCCAGCAGCGGAGGACGGGCTAACTATGGCTACACCTTC.

V usage is TRBV7-2 and J usage is TRBJ2-2; tentative D call: TRBD2 (6 bases). CDR1 and CDR2 from the germline V gene are SGHTA and FQGNSA. V was shortened by 4 bases and J by 1 base, with 13 bases between the two germline ends. The CDR3 has 16 residues. CDR3 DNA: TGTGCCAGCAGCTCGGGACTTTACGAGAACACCGGGGAGCTGTTTTTT. Translated: CASSSGLYENTGELFF.

The chain combines TRBV28 with TRBJ2-6; a possible D gene is TRBD1 (5 bases). The CDR3 extends over 16 amino acids. The V and J ends lost 5 bases and 4 bases respectively, with 15 bases between them. Germline V gene lookup returns CDR1 MDHEN and CDR2 SYDVKM. CDR3 nucleotide sequence: TGTGCCAGCAGTAGGATCCAGGGTAGCGGGGCCAACGTCCTGACTTTC. It is translated as CASSRIQGSGANVLTF.

CDR3 DNA: TGTGCCAGCAGCTCCAGGACATTCCTCAATCAGCCCCAGCATTTT. Encoded protein: CASSSRTFLNQPQHF. The chain has TRBV7-2 and TRBJ1-5; TRBD1 might be the D (5 bases). CDR3 length equals 15 residues. Germline values: CDR1 SGHTA, CDR2 FQGNSA. V was clipped by 4 bases and J by 3 bases, with 13 bases between them.

This chain links TRBV7-2 with TRBJ2-5; D is possibly TRBD2 (6 bases). This CDR3 is 14 amino acids long. Deletions cut 1 base from V and 4 bases from J, with 10 bases between. The germline CDR1 and CDR2 sequences are SGHTA and FQGNSA. This CDR3 is CASSLGTTLETQYF. The CDR3 DNA reads TGTGCCAGCAGCTTAGGGACTACGTTAGAGACCCAGTACTTC. The full variable domain, its missing parts supplied by reference TRBV7-2 and TRBJ2-5, is GAGVSQSPSNKVTEKGKDVELRCDPISGHTALYWYRQSLGQGLEFLIYFQGNSAPDKSGLPSDRFSAERTGGSVSTLTIQRTQQEDSAVYLCASSLGTTLETQYFGPGTRLLVL.

The chain employs TRBV28 and TRBJ2-3, with D perhaps TRBD1 (6 bases). The ends were cut back, 2 bases at V and 0 bases at J, with 12 bases in the middle. CDR1 is MDHEN, CDR2 SYDVKM, per germline. The CDR3 has 16 residues. The CDR3 loop reads CASSLEPGVSTDTQYF. Here the CDR3 DNA reads TGTGCCAGCAGTTTAGAACCAGGGGTTAGCACAGATACGCAGTATTTT.

This chain links TRBV5-6 with TRBJ2-6; 7 bases match TRBD2. From germline, CDR1 is SGHDT and CDR2 YYEEEE. V trimming: 4 bases; J trimming: 0 bases; junction bases outside the gene matches: 7. This CDR3 contains 17 residues. For the CDR3, the DNA is TGTGCCAGCAGCGGGGAGGGGTGGACCTCTGGGGCCAACGTCCTGACTTTC. Amino acid sequence: CASSGEGWTSGANVLTF.

V and J are TRBV2 and TRBJ1-2, with D possibly being TRBD1 (6 bases). CDR1 SNHLY and CDR2 FYNNEI come from the germline V gene. V lost 3 bases to trimming and J lost 4 bases, with 6 bases between them. The CDR3 sequence is 12 residues long. CDR3 bases: TGTGCCAGCAGTGAGGACAGCTATGGCTACACCTTC. It is translated as CASSEDSYGYTF.